These 25 T cell receptor beta chains share one sample of origin, sequenced in a study of beta chain features in type 1 diabetes. Study conclusions and caveats: Patients with Type 1 diabetes showed moderately but significantly shorter TCRB CDR3s in all four CD4+ subsets.

The sequenced template was cDNA made from the entire isolated RNA. Produced via immunoSEQ multiplex PCR; TCRdb's table is partial and in-frame only. The repertoire consists of fewer than 450,000 clones, with approximately 15% occurring once and the leading ten covering 0.013% to 0.015%. No antigen has been assigned to these receptors. The material sequenced was naive CD4+ T cells from blood. These receptors all come from a woman under 30 with type 1 diabetes.

The chain couples TRBV9 to TRBJ2-3, with D perhaps TRBD2 (6 bases). The CDR3 covers 15 residues. Germline V gene lookup returns CDR1 SGDLS and CDR2 YYNGEE. With 4 bases removed from V and 2 bases from J, the gap between germline ends came to 14 bases. The CDR3 loop reads CASSTGGEITDTQYF. DNA of the CDR3: TGTGCCAGCAGCACCGGAGGGGAGATCACAGATACGCAGTATTTT.

The genes are TRBV19 and TRBJ1-5; a weak D match, TRBD1 (6 bases). CDR1 is LNHDA and CDR2 is SQIVND in the germline V gene (reference sequence). This CDR3 has 14 amino acids. The V gene lost 5 bases and the J gene lost 2 bases, with 10 bases spanning the gap. CDR3 sequence: CASSPGAGNQPQHF. CDR3 bases: TGTGCCAGTAGTCCAGGGGCGGGCAATCAGCCCCAGCATTTT.

This clone was observed a handful of times. The genes are TRBV5-1 and TRBJ2-6; D gene uncertain. Deletions cut 4 bases from V and 4 bases from J, with 9 bases between. The germline gives CDR1 SGHRS, CDR2 YFSETQ. This CDR3 is built from 14 residues. The CDR3 bases are TGCGCCAGCAGCCCCGTCGTGGGGGCCAACGTCCTGACTTTC. Residues: CASSPVVGANVLTF.

The sample holds a few counts of this clone. The chain couples TRBV4-3 to TRBJ2-1; 8 nucleotides agree with TRBD1. This CDR3 spans 15 amino acids. Germline V gene lookup returns CDR1 LGHNA and CDR2 YSLEER. V lost 1 base, J lost 2 bases, and 1 base stayed unmatched. The CDR3, as DNA: TGCGCCAGCAGCCAAGGACAGGGGCCCTACAATGAGCAGTTCTTC. It yields the protein CASSQGQGPYNEQFF.

The chain carries TRBV6-5 and TRBJ2-1, with 12 nucleotides matching TRBD2. V dropped 6 bases and J dropped 9; count of bases not matched to a gene: 6. There are 14 residues in the CDR3. Germline V gives CDR1 MNHEY, CDR2 SVGAGI. CDR3 amino acids: CASRRTSGKAEQFF. DNA for the CDR3: TGTGCCAGCAGACGGACTAGCGGGAAGGCTGAGCAGTTCTTC.

The rearrangement uses TRBV28 and TRBJ2-7; D gene unclear. This CDR3 region has 13 residues. Germline loops: CDR1 MDHEN, CDR2 SYDVKM. The V gene lost 3 bases and the J gene lost 6 bases, with 12 bases spanning the gap. CDR3 region: CASSFAAFGEQYF. For the CDR3, the DNA is TGTGCCAGCAGTTTCGCAGCGTTCGGCGAGCAGTACTTC.

The chain recombines TRBV5-1 with TRBJ1-5, with 9 nucleotides matching TRBD1. CDR3 size: 14 residues. J gave up 5 bases and V 7 bases, and 7 bases lay outside the gene matches. Looked up from germline, CDR1 is SGHRS and CDR2 is YFSETQ. CDR3 sequence reads: CASPGTGPYQPQHF. The CDR3 coding sequence is TGCGCCAGCCCCGGGACAGGGCCCTATCAGCCCCAGCATTTT.

This sequence joins TRBV18 and TRBJ2-7, with TRBD2 matching 7 bases. The V gene end was trimmed by 6 bases and the J gene end by 3 bases; junction bases not matched to a gene: 11. The germline CDR1 and CDR2 sequences are KGHSH and LQKENI. The CDR3 runs 15 residues. The CDR3 sequence is CASSRTGGADYEQYV. DNA of the CDR3: TGTGCCAGCTCGCGTACGGGAGGCGCTGACTACGAGCAGTACGTC.

The rearrangement links TRBV29-1 to TRBJ1-1, with 11 nucleotides matching TRBD1. The germline CDR1 and CDR2 sequences are SQVTM and ANQGSEA. Trimming took 8 bases from V and 0 from J; bases not matched to a gene: 5. The CDR3 runs to 14 residues. CDR3 sequence (DNA): TGCAGCTCCCGGGACAGGGGGATGAACACTGAAGCTTTCTTT. Translating gives CSSRDRGMNTEAFF. The full variable domain, its missing parts supplied by reference TRBV29-1 and TRBJ1-1, is SAVISQKPSRDICQRGTSLTIQCQVDSQVTMMFWYRQQPGQSLTLIATANQGSEATYESGFVIDKFPISRPNLTFSTLTVSNMSPEDSSIYLCSSRDRGMNTEAFFGQGTRLTVV.

This clone came up a few times. The rearrangement joins TRBV11-2 to TRBJ2-5; 8 bases line up with TRBD2. The CDR3 covers 13 residues. The V gene's germline CDR1 is SGHAT and CDR2 FQNNGV. After removal of 5 bases from V and 6 bases from J, the junction contained 5 bases not matched to a gene. CDR3 loop: CASSGLALKTQYF. The CDR3 DNA reads as TGTGCCAGCAGCGGACTAGCCTTAAAGACCCAGTACTTC.

This clone was detected a few times. The gene calls are TRBV13 and TRBJ2-7, with a tentative D call TRBD2 (6 bases). The V and J ends lost 2 bases and 5 bases respectively, with 7 bases between them. Germline CDR1 reads PRHDT; CDR2 reads FYEKMQ (reference sequence). The CDR3 consists of 12 residues. CDR3 nucleotide sequence: TGTGCCAGCAGCTTACGGAGGGACGAGCAGTACGTC. Protein product: CASSLRRDEQYV.

This clone was recorded a few times. The chain joins TRBV27 to TRBJ2-1; 12 bases map to TRBD2. CDR1 is MNHEY and CDR2 is SMNVEV in the germline V gene (reference sequence). V dropped 4 bases and J dropped 7; count of bases not matched to a gene: 8. There are 16 residues in the CDR3. CDR3 protein: CASSSLTSGSSNEQFF. Written as DNA, the CDR3 is TGTGCCAGCAGTTCTTTGACTAGCGGGAGTAGTAATGAGCAGTTCTTC.

This clone has only a few counts. This sequence joins TRBV28 and TRBJ2-7, with TRBD1 as a possible D gene (7 bases). CDR3 size: 19 residues. Germline V lookup: CDR1 MDHEN, CDR2 SYDVKM. Trimming shortened V by 6 bases and J by 2 bases, and 29 bases separated the two germline ends. CDR3 bases: TGTGCCAGCAGAGTCCGAGGAGGGGGCGAACCTCCCGTTACCTACGAGCAGTACTTC. The encoded protein is CASRVRGGGEPPVTYEQYF.

The chain combines TRBV7-2 with TRBJ1-1, with D perhaps TRBD1 (5 bases). With 1 base removed from V and 5 bases from J, the gap between germline ends came to 11 bases. The length of the CDR3 is 14 residues. Germline CDR1 is SGHTA and CDR2 is FQGNSA. CDR3 nucleotides: TGTGCCAGCAGCTTAGTAGGGGTTCGGACTGAAGCTTTCTTT. Encoded protein: CASSLVGVRTEAFF.

This chain connects TRBV7-9 to TRBJ2-1, with 10 bases aligning to TRBD2. V lost 4 bases and J lost 7; bases outside the gene matches: 13. Germline CDR1 and CDR2: SEHNR and FQNEAQ (reference sequence). This CDR3 comprises 17 residues. The chain's CDR3 is CASSYRRLLAGRNEQFF. The CDR3 DNA follows: TGTGCCAGCAGCTATCGCCGTTTACTAGCGGGAAGAAATGAGCAGTTCTTC.

This rearrangement joins TRBV25-1 to TRBJ1-1; 11 bases line up with TRBD1. Germline CDR1 MGHDK, CDR2 SYGVNS. The CDR3 consists of 15 residues. Losses at the gene ends were 1 base for V and 4 bases for J; bases not matched to a gene: 2. This chain's CDR3 is CASSEFGTGGTEAFF. In DNA form, the CDR3 reads TGTGCCAGCAGTGAATTTGGGACAGGGGGCACTGAAGCTTTCTTT.

The chain carries TRBV7-3 and TRBJ1-2; D is unclear. CDR3 length: 14 residues. V gave up 1 base and J gave up 1 base, with 7 bases separating them. Germline V gene data show CDR1 as SGHTA and CDR2 as FQGTGA. The CDR3 region is CASSLNGNNYGYTF. The CDR3 DNA sequence: TGTGCCAGCAGCTTAAACGGGAATAACTATGGCTACACCTTC. The whole variable domain, filled in from reference TRBV7-3 and TRBJ1-2, reads GAGVSQTPSNKVTEKGKYVELRCDPISGHTALYWYRQSLGQGPEFLIYFQGTGAADDSGLPNDRFFAVRPEGSVSTLKIQRTERGDSAVYLCASSLNGNNYGYTFGSGTRLTVV.

The V gene is TRBV5-4, the J gene TRBJ2-7; TRBD2 aligns across 13 bases. The CDR3 is made up of 15 amino acids. The V and J ends lost 2 bases and 3 bases, in that order; junction bases with no gene match: 2. CDR1 and CDR2 (germline): SGHNT, YYREEE (reference sequence). This CDR3 reads CASSLLAGGDYEQYF. In DNA, the CDR3 is TGTGCCAGCAGCTTACTAGCGGGAGGGGACTACGAGCAGTACTTC.

This clone was detected ten times or more. The chain is built from TRBV29-1 and TRBJ2-7; 10 bases map to TRBD2. The CDR3 contains 15 residues. The germline V gene has CDR1 SQVTM and CDR2 ANQGSEA. V shed 5 bases and J 7 bases; nucleotides not matched to a gene: 14. The CDR3 loop reads CSVPSTLAGVSEQYF. The CDR3 nucleotides are TGCAGCGTTCCATCCACGCTAGCGGGAGTAAGTGAGCAGTACTTC.

This clone was seen a handful of times. The CDR3 DNA reads as TGTGCCAGCTCACCCGACAGGAGGACAGATACGCAGTATTTT. Residues: CASSPDRRTDTQYF. The chain employs TRBV18 and TRBJ2-3, with D perhaps matching TRBD1 (6 bases). The CDR3 is 14 residues long. V lost 3 bases and J 3 bases, leaving 10 bases between the germline ends. The germline gives CDR1 KGHSH, CDR2 LQKENI.

This chain links TRBV2 with TRBJ1-1; D perhaps matches TRBD1 (6 bases). The length of the CDR3 is 13 residues. Looked up from germline, CDR1 is SNHLY and CDR2 is FYNNEI. The CDR3 DNA is TGTGCTCAATGGGGGGGCGGGAACACTGAAGCTTTCTTT. Protein: CAQWGGGNTEAFF. The entire variable domain, with the rest obtained from reference TRBV2 and TRBJ1-1, is as follows: EPEVTQTPSHQVTQMGQEVILRCVPISNHLYFYWYRQILGQKVEFLVSFYNNEISEKSEIFDDQFSVERPDGSNFTLKIRSTKLEDSAMYFCAQWGGGNTEAFFGQGTRLTVV.

The chain joins TRBV5-4 to TRBJ1-1; D gene unclear. There are 13 residues in the CDR3. The V and J ends lost 5 bases and 4 bases respectively, with 12 bases between them. Per the germline V gene, CDR1 is SGHNT and CDR2 is YYREEE (reference sequence). This CDR3 reads CASSLDLGTEAFF. The CDR3 nucleotides are TGTGCCAGCAGTCTGGACTTGGGCACTGAAGCTTTCTTT.

This clone was counted only a few times. V is TRBV30 and J is TRBJ1-2, with TRBD1 identical over 8 bases. CDR1 and CDR2 (germline): GTSNPN, SVGIG (reference sequence). The CDR3 extends over 13 amino acids. Losses at the gene ends were 3 bases for V and 3 bases for J; bases not matched to a gene: 3. The CDR3 bases are TGTGCCTGGAGAGAGACAGGGGACTATGGCTACACCTTC. As protein: CAWRETGDYGYTF.

This sequence joins TRBV30 and TRBJ2-5; D unclear. Germline CDR1 is GTSNPN and CDR2 is SVGIG (reference sequence). The CDR3 covers 10 residues. CDR3 sequence: CVLSQETQYF. As DNA, the CDR3 is TGTGTACTGTCACAAGAGACCCAGTACTTC. The full variable domain, completed using reference TRBV30 and TRBJ2-5, is SQTIHQWPATLVQPVGSPLSLECTVEGTSNPNLYWYRQAAGRGLQLLFYSVGIGQISSEVPQNLSASRPQDRQFILSSKKLLLSDSGFYLCVLSQETQYFGPGTRLLVL.

This rearrangement joins TRBV9 to TRBJ2-3; the match to TRBD2 covers 7 bases. Per the germline V gene, CDR1 is SGDLS and CDR2 is YYNGEE. The CDR3 is 15 amino acids. V lost 2 bases to trimming and J lost 2 bases; unmatched junction nucleotides: 5. CDR3 in DNA: TGTGCCAGCAGCGTCCGGGGGGATCACACAGATACGCAGTATTTT. This translates into CASSVRGDHTDTQYF.